This T cell receptor (beta chain) was retrieved from a study of identical twins. TCRdb used MiXCR to reprocess the 5' RACE reads, holding one entry per CDR3 protein. The profile shows some 690,000 distinct CDR3 sequences, around 21% of them singletons. This CDR3 is 16 amino acids long. CDR1 and CDR2 (germline): LGHDT, YNNKEL (reference sequence). With V trimmed by 6 bases and J by 0 bases, 5 bases remained unmatched. These same data were also listed under a study on T cells expressing NK-cell markers.

Sequenced sample: PBMCs. This TCR derives from a woman aged 18-35 years in good health. The V and J genes are TRBV3-1 and TRBJ2-3, with 11 bases fitting TRBD2. CDR3 sequence: CASREGLAASTDTQYF. CDR3 sequence (DNA): TGTGCCAGCAGAGAGGGACTAGCGGCTAGCACAGATACGCAGTATTTT.